This TCR beta chain came from a study of CXCR3-negative and CXCR3-positive naive CD8 T cells (dated 2019 in TCRdb). At the level of the whole study: In total, some 140 million TRB reads were obtained, which works out to roughly 1.5 +/- 0.3 million reads per library. Diversity and physicochemical repertoire analyses covered some ten donors pooled from two independent experiments. The TRBV-TRBJ cluster analysis covered naive subsets from 5 or 6 donors and memory cells from 3 donors. Overall study results and their limits: Similar TRBV-TRBJ usage was shown by naive CXCR3-negative and CXCR3-positive cells from the same donor, whereas distinct patterns were shown by memory cells. Because surface CD5, which is linked to self-reactivity in mice, was comparable between the naive subsets, TCR interaction strength was also inferred from the physicochemical properties of TRB CDR3s. CXCR3 expression partially decreased after cryopreservation, so most assays used freshly isolated PBMCs. Compared with CXCR3-negative naive cells, CXCR3-positive naive cells had TRB CDR3s with higher hydrophobicity (lower Kidera factor 4), lower energy, and higher strength and volume indices. Repertoire diversity was comparably high in both naive subsets but much lower in memory CD8+ T cells.

The reads were generated on a NextSeq 550. The Human TCR Profiling Kit (MiLaboratory) was used to make UMI-labeled 5' RACE TRB cDNA libraries. The full amount of extracted RNA was used for cDNA synthesis, and the full amount of resulting cDNA was used for PCR amplification. Libraries were prepared in parallel with an identical number of PCR cycles. The original pipeline was this. MIGEC and MiXCR extracted about 54,000 +/- 9,700 unique UMI-labeled TRB cDNA molecules per library, requiring at least two reads per UMI. An average of roughly 40,000 +/- 10,000 functional in-frame TRB CDR3 nucleotide clonotypes without stop codons was found per library. After downsampling to 5000 UMI-labeled TRB molecules per sample, diversity metrics such as normalized Shannon-Wiener and Chao1 were calculated in VDJtools. VDJtools computed clonotype-size-weighted physicochemical properties of the central five CDR3 residues: interaction energy, strength, volume and Kidera factor 4. TCRdb reprocessed the reads and assigns one entry to each CDR3 protein sequence, leaving out DNA. The V and J calls shown here were made by TCRdb, not taken from the authors' results. For this sample, the table gives fewer than 55,000 distinct CDR3 sequences. The biggest ten clones account for around 1.5% of the sample.

The CDR3, from cysteine to phenylalanine, totals 19 residues. DNA is not on record. From a lookup of the germline V gene, CDR1 and CDR2 are SGHVS and FQNEAQ. As for this clonotype: The specificity of this receptor is unknown.

Each CD8+ T cell subset was flow-sorted in triplicate, and some 300,000 cells per subset were placed directly into RLT lysis buffer. To exclude memory contaminants, naive CD8+ T cells were stringently defined as CD45RO-CCR7+CD27+CD95-. Peripheral blood mononuclear cells were isolated from buffy coats by standard density gradient centrifugation. Naive CXCR3-negative and CXCR3-positive CD8+ T cells were flow-sorted on a FACSAria III. Total RNA was extracted from sorted cells with an RNeasy Mini Kit. Sequencing was carried out using naive CXCR3- CD8+ T cells from blood. Interpreted using the paper, the cell subset or site label stands for: CD45RO-CCR7+CD27+CD95- naive CD8+ T cells lacking CXCR3 (TNR3-). The source of this sequence is a human donor in good health. Some clones in this sample may be carry-over from other donors' samples. The sequence is built from TRBV7-8 and TRBJ2-3; TCRdb gives TRBD2 as the D gene, but with no DNA this cannot be confirmed. CDR3 protein: CASSPLYLAGGGRTDTQYF.